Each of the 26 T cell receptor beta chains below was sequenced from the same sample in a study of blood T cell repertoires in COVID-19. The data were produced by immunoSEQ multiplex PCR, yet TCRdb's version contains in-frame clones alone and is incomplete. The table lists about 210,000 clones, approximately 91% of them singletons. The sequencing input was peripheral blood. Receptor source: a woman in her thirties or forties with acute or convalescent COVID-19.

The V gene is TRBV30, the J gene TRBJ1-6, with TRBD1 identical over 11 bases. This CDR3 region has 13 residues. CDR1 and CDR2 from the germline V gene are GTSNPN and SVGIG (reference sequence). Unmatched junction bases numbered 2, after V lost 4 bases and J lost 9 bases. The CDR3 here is CAWMGTGGSPLHF. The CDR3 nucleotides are TGTGCCTGGATGGGGACAGGGGGTTCACCCCTCCACTTT.

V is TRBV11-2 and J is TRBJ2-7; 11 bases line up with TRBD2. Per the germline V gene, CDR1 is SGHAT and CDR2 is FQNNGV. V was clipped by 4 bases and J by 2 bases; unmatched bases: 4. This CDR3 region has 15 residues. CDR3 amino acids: CASSSTLAGAYEQYV. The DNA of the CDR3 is TGTGCCAGCAGCTCCACACTAGCGGGGGCCTACGAGCAGTACGTC.

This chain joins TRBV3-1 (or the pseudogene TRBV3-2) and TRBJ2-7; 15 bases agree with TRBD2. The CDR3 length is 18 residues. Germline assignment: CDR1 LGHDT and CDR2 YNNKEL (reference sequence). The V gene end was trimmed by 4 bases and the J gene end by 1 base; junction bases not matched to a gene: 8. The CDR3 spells CASSPGLAGGQTSYEQYV. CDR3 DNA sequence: TGTGCCAGCAGCCCTGGACTAGCGGGGGGGCAGACGTCCTACGAGCAGTACGTC.

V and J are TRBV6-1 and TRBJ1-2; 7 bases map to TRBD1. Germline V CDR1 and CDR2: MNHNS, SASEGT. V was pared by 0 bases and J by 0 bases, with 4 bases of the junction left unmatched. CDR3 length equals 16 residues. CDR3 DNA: TGTGCCAGCAGTGAAGCAAGGGACAGAACTAACTATGGCTACACCTTC. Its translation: CASSEARDRTNYGYTF.

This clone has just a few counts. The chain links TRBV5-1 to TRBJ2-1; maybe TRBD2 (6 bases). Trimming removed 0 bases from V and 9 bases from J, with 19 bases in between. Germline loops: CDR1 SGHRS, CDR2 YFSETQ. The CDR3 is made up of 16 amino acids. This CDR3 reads CASSLGATRDPFEQFF. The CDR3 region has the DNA TGCGCCAGCAGCTTGGGTGCGACTAGGGATCCCTTTGAGCAGTTCTTC.

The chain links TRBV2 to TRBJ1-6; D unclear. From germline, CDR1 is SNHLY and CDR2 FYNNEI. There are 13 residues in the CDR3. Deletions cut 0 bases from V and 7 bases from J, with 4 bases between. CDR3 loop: CASSEAANSPLHF. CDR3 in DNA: TGTGCCAGCAGTGAAGCCGCGAATTCACCCCTCCACTTT.

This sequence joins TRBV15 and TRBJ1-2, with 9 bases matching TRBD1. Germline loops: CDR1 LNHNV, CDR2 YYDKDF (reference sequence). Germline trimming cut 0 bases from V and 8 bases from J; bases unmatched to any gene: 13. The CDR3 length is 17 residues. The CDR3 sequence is CATSRDISLQGARGYTF. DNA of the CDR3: TGTGCCACCAGCAGAGATATTTCCCTACAGGGGGCTAGAGGCTACACCTTC.

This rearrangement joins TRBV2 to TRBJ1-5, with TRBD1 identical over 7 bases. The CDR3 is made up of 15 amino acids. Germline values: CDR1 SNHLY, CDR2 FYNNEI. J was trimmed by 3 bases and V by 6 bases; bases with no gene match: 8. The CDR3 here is CASRGTAMNNQPQHF. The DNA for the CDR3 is TGTGCCAGCAGGGGGACAGCTATGAACAATCAGCCCCAGCATTTT.

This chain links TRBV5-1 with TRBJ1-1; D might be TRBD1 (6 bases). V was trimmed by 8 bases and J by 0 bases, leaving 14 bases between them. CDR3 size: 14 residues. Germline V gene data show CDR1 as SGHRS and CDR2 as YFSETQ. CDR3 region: CASKQGSLNTEAFF. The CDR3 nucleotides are TGCGCCAGTAAACAGGGATCCTTGAACACTGAAGCTTTCTTT. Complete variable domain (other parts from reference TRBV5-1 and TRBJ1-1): KAGVTQTPRYLIKTRGQQVTLSCSPISGHRSVSWYQQTPGQGLQFLFEYFSETQRNKGNFPGRFSGRQFSNSRSEMNVSTLELGDSALYLCASKQGSLNTEAFFGQGTRLTVV.

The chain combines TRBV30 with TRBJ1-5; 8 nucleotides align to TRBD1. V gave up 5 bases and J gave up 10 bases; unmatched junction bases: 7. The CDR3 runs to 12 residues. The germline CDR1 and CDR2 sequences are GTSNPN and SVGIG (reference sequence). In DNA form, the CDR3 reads TGTGCCTGGTCCAGGGGGCGCGGACCCCAGCATTTT. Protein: CAWSRGRGPQHF.

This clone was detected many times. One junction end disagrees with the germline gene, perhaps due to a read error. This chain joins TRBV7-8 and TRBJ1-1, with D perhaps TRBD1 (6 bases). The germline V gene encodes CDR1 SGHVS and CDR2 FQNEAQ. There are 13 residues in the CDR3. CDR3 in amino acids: CASSPDRLHRWIF. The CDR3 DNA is TGTGCCAGCAGCCCGGACAGACTCCATCGCTGGATCTTT.

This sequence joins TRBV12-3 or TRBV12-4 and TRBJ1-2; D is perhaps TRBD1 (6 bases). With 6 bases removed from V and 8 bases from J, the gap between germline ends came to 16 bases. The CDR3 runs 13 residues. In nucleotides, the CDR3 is TGTGCCAGCAGGGGACAAGCCCCTGAGGGCTACACCTTC. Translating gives CASRGQAPEGYTF.

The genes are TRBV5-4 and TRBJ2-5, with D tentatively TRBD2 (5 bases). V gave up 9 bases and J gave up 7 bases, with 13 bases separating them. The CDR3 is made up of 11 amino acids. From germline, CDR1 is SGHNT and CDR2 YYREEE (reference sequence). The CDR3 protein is CAIEGEGTQYF. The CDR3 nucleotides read TGTGCCATCGAGGGTGAAGGGACCCAGTACTTC.

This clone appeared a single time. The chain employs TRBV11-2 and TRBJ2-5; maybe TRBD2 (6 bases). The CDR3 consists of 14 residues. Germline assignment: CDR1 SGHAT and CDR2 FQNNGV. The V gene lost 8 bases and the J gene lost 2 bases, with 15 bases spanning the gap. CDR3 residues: CASGRNTRQETQYF. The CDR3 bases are TGTGCCAGCGGGAGGAACACCCGACAAGAGACCCAGTACTTC.

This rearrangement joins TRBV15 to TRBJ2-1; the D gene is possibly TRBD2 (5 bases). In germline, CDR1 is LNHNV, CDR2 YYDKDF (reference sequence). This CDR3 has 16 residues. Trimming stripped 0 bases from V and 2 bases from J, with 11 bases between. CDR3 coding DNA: TGTGCCACCAGCAGAGATATGGAGGTGCCCTACAATGAGCAGTTCTTC. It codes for CATSRDMEVPYNEQFF. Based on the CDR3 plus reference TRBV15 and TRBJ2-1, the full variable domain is DAMVIQNPRYQVTQFGKPVTLSCSQTLNHNVMYWYQQKSSQAPKLLFHYYDKDFNNEADTPDNFQSRRPNTSFCFLDIRSPGLGDTAMYLCATSRDMEVPYNEQFFGPGTRLTVL.

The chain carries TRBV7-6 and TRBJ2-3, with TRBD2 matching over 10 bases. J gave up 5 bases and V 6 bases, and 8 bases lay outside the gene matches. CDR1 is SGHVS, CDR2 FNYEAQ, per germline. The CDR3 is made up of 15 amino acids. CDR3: CASSRSGGARDTQYF. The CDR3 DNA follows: TGTGCCAGCAGTAGGAGCGGGGGGGCCCGAGATACGCAGTATTTT.

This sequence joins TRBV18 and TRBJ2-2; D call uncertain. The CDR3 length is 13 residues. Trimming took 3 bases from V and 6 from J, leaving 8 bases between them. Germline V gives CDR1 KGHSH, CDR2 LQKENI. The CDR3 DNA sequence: TGTGCCAGCTCACCCCACCGGGCCGGGGAGCTGTTTTTT. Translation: CASSPHRAGELFF.

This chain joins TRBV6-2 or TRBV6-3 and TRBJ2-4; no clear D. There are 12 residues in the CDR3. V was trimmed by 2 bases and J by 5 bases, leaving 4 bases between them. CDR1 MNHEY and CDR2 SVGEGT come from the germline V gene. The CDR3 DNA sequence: TGTGCCAGCAGTTACACGGAAAACATTCAGTACTTC. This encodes CASSYTENIQYF.

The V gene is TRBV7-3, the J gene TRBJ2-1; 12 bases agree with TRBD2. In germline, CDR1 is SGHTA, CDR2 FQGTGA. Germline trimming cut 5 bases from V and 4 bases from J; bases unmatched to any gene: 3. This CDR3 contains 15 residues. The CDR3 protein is CASSETSGGYNEQFF. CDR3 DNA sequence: TGTGCCAGCAGCGAGACTAGCGGGGGTTACAATGAGCAGTTCTTC.

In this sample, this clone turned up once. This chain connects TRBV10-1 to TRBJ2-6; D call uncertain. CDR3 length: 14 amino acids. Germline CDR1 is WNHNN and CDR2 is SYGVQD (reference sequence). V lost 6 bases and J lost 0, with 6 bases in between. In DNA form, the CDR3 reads TGCGCCAGCAGCGATAGCTCTGGGGCCAACGTCCTGACTTTC. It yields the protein CASSDSSGANVLTF.

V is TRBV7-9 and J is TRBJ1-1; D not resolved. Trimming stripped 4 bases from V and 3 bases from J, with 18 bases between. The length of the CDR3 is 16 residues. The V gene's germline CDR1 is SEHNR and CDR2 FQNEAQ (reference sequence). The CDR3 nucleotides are TGTGCCAGCAGCTCTGGTACGTCAGGCGGGGACACTGAAGCTTTCTTT. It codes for CASSSGTSGGDTEAFF.

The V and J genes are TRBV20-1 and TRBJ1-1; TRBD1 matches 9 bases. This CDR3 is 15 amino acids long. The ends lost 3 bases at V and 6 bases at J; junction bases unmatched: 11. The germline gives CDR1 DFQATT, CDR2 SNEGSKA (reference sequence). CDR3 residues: CSASKVWDRASEAFF. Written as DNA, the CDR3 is TGCAGTGCTAGTAAGGTTTGGGACAGGGCTTCTGAAGCTTTCTTT.

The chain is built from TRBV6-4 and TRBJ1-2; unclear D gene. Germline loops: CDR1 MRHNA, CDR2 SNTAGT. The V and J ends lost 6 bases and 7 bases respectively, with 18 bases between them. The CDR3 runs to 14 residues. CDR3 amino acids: CASREGNRAFGYTF. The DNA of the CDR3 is TGTGCCAGCAGGGAGGGCAATAGGGCGTTTGGCTACACCTTC.

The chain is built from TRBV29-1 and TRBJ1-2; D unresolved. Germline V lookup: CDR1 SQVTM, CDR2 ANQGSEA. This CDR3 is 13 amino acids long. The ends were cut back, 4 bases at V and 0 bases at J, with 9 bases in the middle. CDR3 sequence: CSVARASNYGYTF. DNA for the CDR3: TGCAGCGTTGCCAGAGCGTCTAACTATGGCTACACCTTC.

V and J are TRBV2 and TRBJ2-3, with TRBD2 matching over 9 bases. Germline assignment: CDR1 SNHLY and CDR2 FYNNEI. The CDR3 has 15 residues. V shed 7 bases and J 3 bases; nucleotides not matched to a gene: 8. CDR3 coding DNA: TGTGCCAGCATTGGGGCGCGGGGGGGGACAGATACGCAGTATTTT. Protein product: CASIGARGGTDTQYF.

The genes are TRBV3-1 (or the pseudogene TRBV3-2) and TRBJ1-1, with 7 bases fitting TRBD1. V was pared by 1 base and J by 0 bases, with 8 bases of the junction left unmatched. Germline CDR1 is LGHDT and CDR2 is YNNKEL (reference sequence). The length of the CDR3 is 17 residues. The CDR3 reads CASSQVVTGQMNTEAFF. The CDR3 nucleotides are TGTGCCAGCAGCCAAGTGGTAACGGGACAGATGAACACTGAAGCTTTCTTT.